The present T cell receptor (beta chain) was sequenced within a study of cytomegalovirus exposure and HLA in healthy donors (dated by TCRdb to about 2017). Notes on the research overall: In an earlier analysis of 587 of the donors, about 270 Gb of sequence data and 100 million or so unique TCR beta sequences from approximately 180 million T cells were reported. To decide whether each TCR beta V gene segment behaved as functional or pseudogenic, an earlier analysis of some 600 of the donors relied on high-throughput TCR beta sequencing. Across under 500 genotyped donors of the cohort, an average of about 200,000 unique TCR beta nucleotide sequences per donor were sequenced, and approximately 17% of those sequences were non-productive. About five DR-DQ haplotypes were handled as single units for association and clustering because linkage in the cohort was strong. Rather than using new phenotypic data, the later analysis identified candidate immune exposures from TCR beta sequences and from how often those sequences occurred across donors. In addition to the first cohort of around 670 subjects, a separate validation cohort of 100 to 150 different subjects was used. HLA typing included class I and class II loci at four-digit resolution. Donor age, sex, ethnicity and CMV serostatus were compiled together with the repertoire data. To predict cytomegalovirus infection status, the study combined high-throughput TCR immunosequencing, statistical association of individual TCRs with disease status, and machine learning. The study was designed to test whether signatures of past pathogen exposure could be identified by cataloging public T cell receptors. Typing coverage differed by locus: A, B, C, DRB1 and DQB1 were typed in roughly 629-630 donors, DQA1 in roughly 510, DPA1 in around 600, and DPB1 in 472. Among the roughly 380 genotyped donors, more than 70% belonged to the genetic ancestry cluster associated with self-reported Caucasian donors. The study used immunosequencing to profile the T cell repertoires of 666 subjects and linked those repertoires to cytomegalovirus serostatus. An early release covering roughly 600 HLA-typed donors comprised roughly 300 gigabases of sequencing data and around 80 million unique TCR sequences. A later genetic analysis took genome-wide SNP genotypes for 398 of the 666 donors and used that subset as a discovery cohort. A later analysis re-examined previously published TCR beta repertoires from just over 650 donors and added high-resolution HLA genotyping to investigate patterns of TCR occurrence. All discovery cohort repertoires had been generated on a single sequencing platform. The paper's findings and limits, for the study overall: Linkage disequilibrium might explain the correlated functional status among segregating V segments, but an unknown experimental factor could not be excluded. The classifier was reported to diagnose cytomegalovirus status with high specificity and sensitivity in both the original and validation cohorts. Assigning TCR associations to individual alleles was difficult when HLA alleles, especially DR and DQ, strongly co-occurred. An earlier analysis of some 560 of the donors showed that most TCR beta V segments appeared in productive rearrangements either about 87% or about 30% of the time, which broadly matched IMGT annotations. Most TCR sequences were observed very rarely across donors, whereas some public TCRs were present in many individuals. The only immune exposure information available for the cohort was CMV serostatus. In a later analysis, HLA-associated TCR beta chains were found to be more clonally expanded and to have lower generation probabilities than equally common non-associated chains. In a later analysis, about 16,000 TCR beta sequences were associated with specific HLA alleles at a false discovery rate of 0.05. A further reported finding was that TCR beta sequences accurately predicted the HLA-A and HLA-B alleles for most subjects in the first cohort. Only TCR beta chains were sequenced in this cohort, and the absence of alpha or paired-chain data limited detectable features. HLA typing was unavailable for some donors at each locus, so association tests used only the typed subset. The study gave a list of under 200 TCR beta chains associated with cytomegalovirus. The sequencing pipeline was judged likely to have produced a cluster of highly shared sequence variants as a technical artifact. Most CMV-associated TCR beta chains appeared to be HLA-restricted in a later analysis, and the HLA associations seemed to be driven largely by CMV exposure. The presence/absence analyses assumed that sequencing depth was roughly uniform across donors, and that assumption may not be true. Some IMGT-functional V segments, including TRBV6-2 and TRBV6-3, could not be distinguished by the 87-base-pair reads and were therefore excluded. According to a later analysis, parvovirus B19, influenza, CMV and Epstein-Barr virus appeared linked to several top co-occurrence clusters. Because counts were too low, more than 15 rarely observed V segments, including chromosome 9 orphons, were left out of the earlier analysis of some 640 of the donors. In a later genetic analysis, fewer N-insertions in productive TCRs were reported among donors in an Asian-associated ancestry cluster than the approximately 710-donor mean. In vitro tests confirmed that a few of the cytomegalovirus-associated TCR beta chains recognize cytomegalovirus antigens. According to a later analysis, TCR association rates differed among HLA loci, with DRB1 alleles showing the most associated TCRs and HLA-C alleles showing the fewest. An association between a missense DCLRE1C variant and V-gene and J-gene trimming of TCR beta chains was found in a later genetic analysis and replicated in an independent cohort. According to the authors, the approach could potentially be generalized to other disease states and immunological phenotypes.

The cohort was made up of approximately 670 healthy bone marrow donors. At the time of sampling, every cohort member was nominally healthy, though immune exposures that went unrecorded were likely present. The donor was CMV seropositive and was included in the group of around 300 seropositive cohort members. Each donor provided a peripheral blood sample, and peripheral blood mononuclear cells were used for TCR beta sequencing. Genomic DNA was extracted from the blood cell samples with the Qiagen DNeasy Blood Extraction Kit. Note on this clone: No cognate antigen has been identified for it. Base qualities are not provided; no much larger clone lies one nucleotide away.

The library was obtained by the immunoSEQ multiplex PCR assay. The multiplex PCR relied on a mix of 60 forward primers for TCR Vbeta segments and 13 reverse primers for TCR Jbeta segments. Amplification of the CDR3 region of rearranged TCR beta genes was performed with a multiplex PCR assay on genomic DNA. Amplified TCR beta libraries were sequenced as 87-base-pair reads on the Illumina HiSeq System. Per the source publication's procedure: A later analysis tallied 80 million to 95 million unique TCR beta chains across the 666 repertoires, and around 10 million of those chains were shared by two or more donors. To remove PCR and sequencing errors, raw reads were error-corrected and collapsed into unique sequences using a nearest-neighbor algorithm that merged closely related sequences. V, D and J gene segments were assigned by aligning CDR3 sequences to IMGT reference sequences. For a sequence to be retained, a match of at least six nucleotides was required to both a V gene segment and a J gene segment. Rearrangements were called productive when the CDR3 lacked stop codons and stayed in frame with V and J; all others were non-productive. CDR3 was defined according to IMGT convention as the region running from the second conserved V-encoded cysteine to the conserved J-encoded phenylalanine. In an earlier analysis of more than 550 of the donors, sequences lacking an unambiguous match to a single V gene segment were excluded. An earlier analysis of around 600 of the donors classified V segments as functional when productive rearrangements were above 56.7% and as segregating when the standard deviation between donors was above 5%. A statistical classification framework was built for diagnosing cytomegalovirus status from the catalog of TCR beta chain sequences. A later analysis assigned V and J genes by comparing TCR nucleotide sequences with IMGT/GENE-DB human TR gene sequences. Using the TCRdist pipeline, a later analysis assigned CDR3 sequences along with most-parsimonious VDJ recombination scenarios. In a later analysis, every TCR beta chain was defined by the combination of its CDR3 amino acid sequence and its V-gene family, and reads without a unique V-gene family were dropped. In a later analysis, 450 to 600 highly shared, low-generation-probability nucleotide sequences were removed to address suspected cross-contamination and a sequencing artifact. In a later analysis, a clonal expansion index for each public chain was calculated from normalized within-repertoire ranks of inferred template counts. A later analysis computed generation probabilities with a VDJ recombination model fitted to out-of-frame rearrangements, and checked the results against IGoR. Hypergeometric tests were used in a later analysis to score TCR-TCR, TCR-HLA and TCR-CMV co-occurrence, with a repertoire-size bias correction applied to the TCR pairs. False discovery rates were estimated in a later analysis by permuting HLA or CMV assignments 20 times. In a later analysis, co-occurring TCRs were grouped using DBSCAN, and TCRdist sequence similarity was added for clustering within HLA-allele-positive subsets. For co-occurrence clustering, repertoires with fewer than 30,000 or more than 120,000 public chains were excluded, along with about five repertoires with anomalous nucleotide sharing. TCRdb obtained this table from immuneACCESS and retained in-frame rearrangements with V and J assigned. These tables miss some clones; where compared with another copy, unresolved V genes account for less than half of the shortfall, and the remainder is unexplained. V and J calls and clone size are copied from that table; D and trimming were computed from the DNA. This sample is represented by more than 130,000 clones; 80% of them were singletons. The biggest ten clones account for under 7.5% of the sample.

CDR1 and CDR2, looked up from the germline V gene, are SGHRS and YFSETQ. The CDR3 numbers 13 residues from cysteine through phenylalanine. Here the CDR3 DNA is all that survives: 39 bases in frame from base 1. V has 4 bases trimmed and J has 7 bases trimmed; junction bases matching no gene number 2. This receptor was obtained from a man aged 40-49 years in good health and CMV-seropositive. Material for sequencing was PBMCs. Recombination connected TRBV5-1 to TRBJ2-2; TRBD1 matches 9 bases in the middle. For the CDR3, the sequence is CASSGTGIGELFF. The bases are TGCGCCAGCAGCGGGACAGGGATCGGGGAGCTGTTTTTT.